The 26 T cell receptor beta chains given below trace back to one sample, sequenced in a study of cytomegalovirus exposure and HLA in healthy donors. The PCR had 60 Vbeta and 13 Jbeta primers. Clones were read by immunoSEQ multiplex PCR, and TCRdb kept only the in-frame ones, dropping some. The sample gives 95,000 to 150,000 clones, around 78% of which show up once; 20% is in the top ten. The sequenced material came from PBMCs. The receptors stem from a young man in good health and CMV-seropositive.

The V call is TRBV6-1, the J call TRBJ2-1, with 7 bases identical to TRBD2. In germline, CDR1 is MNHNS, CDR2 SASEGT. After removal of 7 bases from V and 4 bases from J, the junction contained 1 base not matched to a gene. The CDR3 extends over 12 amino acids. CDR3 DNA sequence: TGTGCCAGCATGGGGGGGTACAATGAGCAGTTCTTC. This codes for CASMGGYNEQFF.

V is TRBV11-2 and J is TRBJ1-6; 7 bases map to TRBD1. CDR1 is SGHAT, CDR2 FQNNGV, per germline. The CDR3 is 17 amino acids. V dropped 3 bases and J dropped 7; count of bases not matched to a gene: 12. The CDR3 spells CASSLPMRTGDNSPLHF. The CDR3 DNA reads TGTGCCAGCAGCTTGCCCATGCGGACAGGAGACAATTCACCCCTCCACTTT.

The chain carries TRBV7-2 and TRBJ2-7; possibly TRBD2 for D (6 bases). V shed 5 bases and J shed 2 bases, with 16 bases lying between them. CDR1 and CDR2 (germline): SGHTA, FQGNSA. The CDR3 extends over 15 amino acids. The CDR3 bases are TGTGCCAGCAGCCCCGGCTGGCGCGGGACCTACGAGCAGTACTTC. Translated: CASSPGWRGTYEQYF. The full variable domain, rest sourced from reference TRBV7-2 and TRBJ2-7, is GAGVSQSPSNKVTEKGKDVELRCDPISGHTALYWYRQSLGQGLEFLIYFQGNSAPDKSGLPSDRFSAERTGGSVSTLTIQRTQQEDSAVYLCASSPGWRGTYEQYFGPGTRLTVT.

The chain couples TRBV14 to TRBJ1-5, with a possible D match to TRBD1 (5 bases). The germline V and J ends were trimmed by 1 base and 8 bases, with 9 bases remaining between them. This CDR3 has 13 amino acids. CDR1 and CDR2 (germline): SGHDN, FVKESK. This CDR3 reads CASSQGAREPQHF. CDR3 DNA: TGTGCCAGCAGCCAAGGGGCCAGGGAGCCCCAGCATTTT.

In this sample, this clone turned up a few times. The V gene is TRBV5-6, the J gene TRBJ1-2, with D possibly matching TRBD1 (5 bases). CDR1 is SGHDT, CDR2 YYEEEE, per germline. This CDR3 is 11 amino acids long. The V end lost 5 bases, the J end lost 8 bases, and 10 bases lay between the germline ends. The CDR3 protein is CASRGDYGYTF. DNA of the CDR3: TGTGCCAGCAGAGGGGATTACGGCTACACCTTC.

As DNA, the CDR3 is TGTGCCAGCAGTCCCAAGCCTAGCGGAGCCCAAGAGACCCAGTACTTC. Its translation: CASSPKPSGAQETQYF. The chain is built from TRBV14 and TRBJ2-5, with 7 bases fitting TRBD2. The CDR3 covers 16 residues. Germline values: CDR1 SGHDN, CDR2 FVKESK. Trimming at V came to 6 bases and at J to 1 base, leaving 11 bases not matched to a gene.

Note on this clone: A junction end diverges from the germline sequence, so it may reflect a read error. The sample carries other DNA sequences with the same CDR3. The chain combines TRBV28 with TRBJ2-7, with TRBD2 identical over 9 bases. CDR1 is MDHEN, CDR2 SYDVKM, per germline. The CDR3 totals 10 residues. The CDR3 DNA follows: TGTGCCACCTCAAGCGGGGGGCAGTACTTT. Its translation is CATSSGGQYF.

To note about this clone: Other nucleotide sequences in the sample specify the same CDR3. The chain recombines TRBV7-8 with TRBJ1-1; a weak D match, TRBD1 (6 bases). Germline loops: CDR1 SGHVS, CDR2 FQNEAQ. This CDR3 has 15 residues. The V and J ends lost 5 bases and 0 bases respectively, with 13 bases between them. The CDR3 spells CASSPRGGMNTEAFF. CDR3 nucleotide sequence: TGTGCCAGCAGCCCCAGGGGTGGGATGAACACTGAAGCTTTCTTT.

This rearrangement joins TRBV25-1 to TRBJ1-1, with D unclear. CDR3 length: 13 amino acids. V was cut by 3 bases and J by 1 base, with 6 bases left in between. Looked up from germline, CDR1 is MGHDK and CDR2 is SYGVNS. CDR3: CASSDTGNTEAFF. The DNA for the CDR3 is TGTGCCAGCAGTGATACGGGGAACACTGAAGCTTTCTTT.

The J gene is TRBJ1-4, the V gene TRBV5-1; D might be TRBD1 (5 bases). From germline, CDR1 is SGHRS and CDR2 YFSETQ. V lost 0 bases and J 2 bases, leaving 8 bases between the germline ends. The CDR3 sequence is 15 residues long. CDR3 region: CASSLEEGTNEKLFF. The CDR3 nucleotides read TGCGCCAGCAGCTTGGAGGAGGGGACTAATGAAAAACTGTTTTTT.

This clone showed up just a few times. The CDR3 region is CASSSLESGGGRADTQYF. The CDR3 DNA is TGTGCCAGCAGCAGCTTGGAGAGCGGGGGGGGGCGGGCAGATACGCAGTATTTT. V usage is TRBV11-2 and J usage is TRBJ2-3; 10 bases agree with TRBD2. Looked up from germline, CDR1 is SGHAT and CDR2 is FQNNGV. The CDR3 contains 18 residues. Trimming took 5 bases from V and 4 from J; bases not matched to a gene: 15.

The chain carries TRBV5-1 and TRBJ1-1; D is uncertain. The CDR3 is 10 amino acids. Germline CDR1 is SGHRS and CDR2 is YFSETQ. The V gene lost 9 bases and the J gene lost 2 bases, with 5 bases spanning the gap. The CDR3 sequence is CATLNTEAFF. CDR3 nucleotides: TGCGCCACGCTAAACACTGAAGCTTTCTTT.

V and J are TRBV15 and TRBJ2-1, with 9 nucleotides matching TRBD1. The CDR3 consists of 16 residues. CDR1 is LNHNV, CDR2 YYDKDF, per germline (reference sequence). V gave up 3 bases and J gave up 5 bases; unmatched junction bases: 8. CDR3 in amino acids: CATSSYRDRVDNEQFF. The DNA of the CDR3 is TGTGCCACCAGCAGCTACCGGGACAGGGTAGACAATGAGCAGTTCTTC.

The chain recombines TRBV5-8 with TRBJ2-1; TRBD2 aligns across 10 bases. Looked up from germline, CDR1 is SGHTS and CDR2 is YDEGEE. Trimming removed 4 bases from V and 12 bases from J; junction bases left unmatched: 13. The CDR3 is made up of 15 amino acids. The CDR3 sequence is CASSPGTSALDGQFF. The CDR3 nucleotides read TGTGCCAGCAGCCCCGGGACTAGCGCCCTCGACGGGCAGTTCTTC.

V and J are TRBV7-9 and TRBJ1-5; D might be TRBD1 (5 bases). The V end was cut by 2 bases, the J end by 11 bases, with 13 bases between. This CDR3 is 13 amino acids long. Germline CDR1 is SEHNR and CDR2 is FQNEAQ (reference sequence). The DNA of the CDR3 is TGTGCCAGCAGCTTACCGGGGGAGGAGACCCAGCATTTT. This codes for CASSLPGEETQHF.

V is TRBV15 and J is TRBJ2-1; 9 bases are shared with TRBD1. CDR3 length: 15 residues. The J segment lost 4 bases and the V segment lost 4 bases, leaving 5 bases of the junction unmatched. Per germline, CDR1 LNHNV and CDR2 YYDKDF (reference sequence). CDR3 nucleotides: TGTGCCACCAGCAAGGACAGGGGTCTTTACAATGAGCAGTTCTTC. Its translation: CATSKDRGLYNEQFF.

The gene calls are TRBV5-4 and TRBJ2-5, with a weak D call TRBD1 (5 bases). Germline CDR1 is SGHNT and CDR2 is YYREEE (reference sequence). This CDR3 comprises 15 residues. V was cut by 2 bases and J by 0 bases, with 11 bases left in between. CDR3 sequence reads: CASSLKLGDQETQYF. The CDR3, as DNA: TGTGCCAGCAGCTTAAAATTAGGGGACCAAGAGACCCAGTACTTC.

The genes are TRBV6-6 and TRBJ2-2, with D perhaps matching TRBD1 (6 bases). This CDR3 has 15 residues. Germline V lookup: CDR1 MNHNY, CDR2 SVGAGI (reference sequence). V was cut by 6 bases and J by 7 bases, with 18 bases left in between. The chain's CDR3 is CASRPNRDRGGELFF. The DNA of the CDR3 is TGTGCCAGCAGGCCTAACAGGGATAGGGGCGGGGAGCTGTTTTTT.

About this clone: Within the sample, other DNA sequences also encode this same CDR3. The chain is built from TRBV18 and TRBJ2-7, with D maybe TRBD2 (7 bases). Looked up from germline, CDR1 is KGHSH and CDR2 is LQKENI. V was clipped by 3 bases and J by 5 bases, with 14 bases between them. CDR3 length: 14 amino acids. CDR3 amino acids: CASSPRTGGDEQYF. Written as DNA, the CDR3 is TGTGCCAGCTCACCCAGGACGGGGGGCGACGAGCAGTACTTC.

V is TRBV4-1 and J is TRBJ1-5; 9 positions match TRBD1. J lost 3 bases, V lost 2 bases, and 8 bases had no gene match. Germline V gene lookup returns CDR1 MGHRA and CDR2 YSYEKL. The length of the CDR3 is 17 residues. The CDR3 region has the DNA TGCGCCAGCAGCCAAAACTGGACAGGGGAAGTCAATCAGCCCCAGCATTTT. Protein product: CASSQNWTGEVNQPQHF.

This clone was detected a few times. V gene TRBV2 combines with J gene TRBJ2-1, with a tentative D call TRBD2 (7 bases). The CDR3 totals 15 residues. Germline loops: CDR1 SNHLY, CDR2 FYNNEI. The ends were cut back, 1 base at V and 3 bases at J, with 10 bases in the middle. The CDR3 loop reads CASSEGGGLYNEQFF. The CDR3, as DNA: TGTGCCAGCAGTGAAGGGGGGGGCCTCTACAATGAGCAGTTCTTC. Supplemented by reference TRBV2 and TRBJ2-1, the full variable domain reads EPEVTQTPSHQVTQMGQEVILRCVPISNHLYFYWYRQILGQKVEFLVSFYNNEISEKSEIFDDQFSVERPDGSNFTLKIRSTKLEDSAMYFCASSEGGGLYNEQFFGPGTRLTVL.

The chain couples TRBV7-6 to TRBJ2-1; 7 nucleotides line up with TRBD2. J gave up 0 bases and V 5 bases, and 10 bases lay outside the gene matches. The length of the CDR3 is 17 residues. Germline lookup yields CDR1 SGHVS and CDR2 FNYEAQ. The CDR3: CASSPASGSSSYNEQFF. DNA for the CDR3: TGTGCCAGCAGCCCGGCTAGCGGCTCAAGCTCCTACAATGAGCAGTTCTTC.

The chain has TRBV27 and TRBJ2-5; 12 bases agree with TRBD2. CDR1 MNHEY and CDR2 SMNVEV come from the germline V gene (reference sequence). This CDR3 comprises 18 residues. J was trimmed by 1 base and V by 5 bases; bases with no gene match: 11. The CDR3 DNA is TGTGCCAGCAGTGCCCTACTAGCGGGGGGCCCCTTCCAAGAGACCCAGTACTTC. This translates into CASSALLAGGPFQETQYF.

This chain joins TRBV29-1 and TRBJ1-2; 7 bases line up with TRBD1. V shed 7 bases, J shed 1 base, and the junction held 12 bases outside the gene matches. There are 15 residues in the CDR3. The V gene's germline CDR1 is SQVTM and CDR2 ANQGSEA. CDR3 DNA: TGCAGCGCATCCACCGACAGGGAGGATAACTATGGCTACACCTTC. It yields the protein CSASTDREDNYGYTF.

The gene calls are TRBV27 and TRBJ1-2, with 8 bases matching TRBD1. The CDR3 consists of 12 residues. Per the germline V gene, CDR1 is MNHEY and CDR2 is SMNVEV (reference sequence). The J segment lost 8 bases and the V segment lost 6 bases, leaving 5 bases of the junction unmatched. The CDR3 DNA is TGTGCCAGCAGAATGACAGGGGCCGGCTACACCTTC. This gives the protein CASRMTGAGYTF.

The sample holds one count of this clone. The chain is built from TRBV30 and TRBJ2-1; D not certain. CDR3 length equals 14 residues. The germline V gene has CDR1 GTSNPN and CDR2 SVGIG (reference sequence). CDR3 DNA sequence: TGTGCTTCGTCCGGCCGACTTTCCTACAATGAGCAGTTCTTC. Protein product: CASSGRLSYNEQFF.